One sample yielded the 2 T cell receptor beta chains listed below, sequenced in a study of Graves' ophthalmopathy and Graves' hyperthyroidism. TCR beta CDR3 amplification used RNA transcripts. The first-round RT-PCR employed HTBI primers together with the Qiagen OneStep RT-PCR kit. A multiplex PCR was then performed as the second round. MiXCR, applied by TCRdb to the multiplex PCR reads, yields one record per CDR3 protein. The table lists about 1.2 million distinct CDR3 sequences, roughly two fifths of them singletons. The sequencing sample was made of peripheral blood or thyroid tissue (not recorded which). The receptors come from an adult man with Graves' hyperthyroidism.

This clonotype was picked up many times. This chain connects TRBV14 to TRBJ1-2; unclear D gene. This CDR3 is built from 16 residues. Germline V gene sequence: CDR1 SGHDN, CDR2 FVKESK. The V and J ends lost 0 bases and 0 bases respectively, with 11 bases between them. The CDR3 nucleotides read TGTGCCAGCAGCCAAGAGGGCGCCCAACCTAACTATGGCTACACCTTC. As protein: CASSQEGAQPNYGYTF.

Of note for this clonotype: This may arise from a read error, as a much more abundant clone is one base away. The chain is built from TRBV29-1 and TRBJ2-7; D gene uncertain. Trimming took off 7 bases at V and 6 bases at J, with 13 bases between the two ends. Germline V gene data show CDR1 as SQVTM and CDR2 as ANQGSEA. The CDR3 is made up of 11 amino acids. The CDR3 loop is CSAGKASEQYF. CDR3 in DNA: TGCAGCGCTGGAAAAGCCTCCGAGCAGTACTTC.